The 24 T cell receptor beta chains below were found in one sample sequenced in a study of identical twins. TCRdb itself ran the 5' RACE reads through MiXCR, one entry per CDR3 protein. The profile shows about 530,000 distinct CDR3 sequences, 20% to 25% of them singletons. The same sample was also used in a study of yellow fever vaccine responses in identical twins.

Source material: CD4+ T cells sorted from blood. These receptor sequences come from a woman between 18 and 29 years old in good health.

The V and J genes are TRBV3-1 and TRBJ2-2; D is ambiguous. This CDR3 is 14 amino acids long. Trimming stripped 0 bases from V and 8 bases from J, with 10 bases between. From germline, CDR1 is LGHDT and CDR2 YNNKEL (reference sequence). CDR3: CASSQDRYLGELFF. CDR3 in DNA: TGTGCCAGCAGCCAAGACAGATACCTAGGGGAGCTGTTTTTT. The whole variable domain, filled in from reference TRBV3-1 and TRBJ2-2, reads DTAVSQTPKYLVTQMGNDKSIKCEQNLGHDTMYWYKQDSKKFLKIMFSYNNKELIINETVPNRFSPKSPDKAHLNLHINSLELGDSAVYFCASSQDRYLGELFFGEGSRLTVL.

The J gene is TRBJ2-3, the V gene TRBV5-1, with a tentative D call TRBD2 (7 bases). Germline CDR1 and CDR2: SGHRS and YFSETQ. CDR3 length: 14 amino acids. V lost 4 bases, J lost 2 bases, and 11 bases lay in between. CDR3 bases: TGCGCCAGCAGCACAGGGACTACCACAGATACGCAGTATTTT. Its protein is CASSTGTTTDTQYF.

The table lists this clonotype with a few counts. V and J are TRBV29-1 and TRBJ2-7; D gene ambiguous. Germline V gene data show CDR1 as SQVTM and CDR2 as ANQGSEA. This CDR3 region has 9 residues. The CDR3 bases are TGCAGCGTTGAGCGGTCCCAAGGCGTC. It yields the protein CSVERSQGV.

The chain has TRBV5-1 and TRBJ2-1; TRBD2 aligns across 13 bases. In germline, CDR1 is SGHRS, CDR2 YFSETQ. J lost 13 bases, V lost 0 bases, and 7 bases had no gene match. The CDR3 has 15 amino acids. CDR3 sequence: CASSLATGTSGTQFF. The CDR3, as DNA: TGCGCCAGCAGCTTGGCCACGGGGACTAGCGGGACACAGTTCTTC.

Here the CDR3 DNA reads TGCAGCGCTGGGGCACAAAACACCGGGGAGCTGTTTTTT. Amino acids: CSAGAQNTGELFF. The chain employs TRBV29-1 and TRBJ2-2; weak D call: TRBD1 (5 bases). Trimming took off 7 bases at V and 2 bases at J, with 11 bases between the two ends. There are 13 residues in the CDR3. Looked up from germline, CDR1 is SQVTM and CDR2 is ANQGSEA.

The chain is built from TRBV6-5 and TRBJ2-7, with D maybe TRBD1 (6 bases). This CDR3 comprises 13 residues. Germline CDR1 MNHEY, CDR2 SVGAGI. V was shortened by 4 bases and J by 7 bases, with 14 bases between the two germline ends. The CDR3 region is CASSSTQGWEQYF. The DNA for the CDR3 is TGTGCCAGCAGTTCTACACAGGGCTGGGAGCAGTACTTC.

V and J are TRBV6-1 and TRBJ2-4; tentative D call: TRBD1 (6 bases). The CDR3 has 14 amino acids. The V gene's germline CDR1 is MNHNS and CDR2 SASEGT. The CDR3 loop reads CPFGTWGAKNIQYF. DNA for the CDR3: TGTCCCTTTGGGACATGGGGGGCCAAAAACATTCAGTACTTC.

The rearrangement joins TRBV25-1 to TRBJ2-3; 13 nucleotides line up with TRBD2. CDR3 length: 16 residues. Germline V gene lookup returns CDR1 MGHDK and CDR2 SYGVNS. The junction had 5 bases not matched to a gene; V was cut back by 2 bases and J by 6 bases. CDR3 protein: CASSEQLAGGRDTQYF. The CDR3 coding sequence is TGTGCCAGCAGTGAACAACTAGCGGGAGGGAGGGATACGCAGTATTTT.

There are a few counts of this clonotype. The J gene is TRBJ1-1, the V gene TRBV4-1; 7 bases line up with TRBD1. The CDR3 has 15 amino acids. Germline-derived CDR1 and CDR2 are MGHRA and YSYEKL. The V and J ends lost 4 bases and 5 bases, in that order; junction bases with no gene match: 10. The CDR3 here is CASSPNRGSRTEAFF. The CDR3 nucleotides read TGCGCCAGCAGCCCTAACAGGGGCTCGAGAACTGAAGCTTTCTTT.

The chain employs TRBV9 and TRBJ2-5; tentatively, D is TRBD2 (6 bases). The CDR3 is 15 residues long. The germline CDR1 and CDR2 sequences are SGDLS and YYNGEE. With 3 bases removed from V and 2 bases from J, the gap between germline ends came to 14 bases. The CDR3 is CASSAMGLNQETQYF. CDR3 nucleotide sequence: TGTGCCAGCAGCGCTATGGGACTTAATCAAGAGACCCAGTACTTC.

V usage is TRBV7-2 and J usage is TRBJ1-5; D is uncertain. The CDR3 is made up of 15 amino acids. CDR1 and CDR2 from the germline V gene are SGHTA and FQGNSA. V was clipped by 0 bases and J by 3 bases, with 9 bases between them. In DNA form, the CDR3 reads TGTGCCAGCAGCTTAGCGTGGCAGGCCAATCAGCCCCAGCATTTT. Its protein is CASSLAWQANQPQHF. The whole variable domain, remainder taken from reference TRBV7-2 and TRBJ1-5, is GAGVSQSPSNKVTEKGKDVELRCDPISGHTALYWYRQSLGQGLEFLIYFQGNSAPDKSGLPSDRFSAERTGGSVSTLTIQRTQQEDSAVYLCASSLAWQANQPQHFGDGTRLSIL.

V gene TRBV6-1 combines with J gene TRBJ1-1; D gene unclear. This CDR3 has 15 amino acids. CDR1 is MNHNS, CDR2 SASEGT, per germline. The V end was cut by 0 bases, the J end by 3 bases, with 11 bases between. CDR3 bases: TGTGCCAGCAGTGAAGCGCTTTATCAGGACACTGAAGCTTTCTTT. Its translation: CASSEALYQDTEAFF.

This chain connects TRBV20-1 to TRBJ2-3; weak D call: TRBD2 (5 bases). CDR3 length equals 15 residues. V lost 3 bases to trimming and J lost 0 bases, with 13 bases between them. The germline V gene has CDR1 DFQATT and CDR2 SNEGSKA (reference sequence). CDR3 protein: CSASFRDTSTDTQYF. The CDR3 bases are TGCAGTGCTAGCTTCCGGGATACTAGCACAGATACGCAGTATTTT.

The rearrangement uses TRBV20-1 and TRBJ2-1; 11 positions match TRBD2. Germline trimming cut 4 bases from V and 10 bases from J; bases unmatched to any gene: 9. Germline assignment: CDR1 DFQATT and CDR2 SNEGSKA (reference sequence). The CDR3 runs to 14 residues. CDR3 nucleotide sequence: TGCAGTGCTAATAGCGGGAGGGCCTTGTGGGAGCAGTTCTTC. It is translated as CSANSGRALWEQFF.

This clonotype was seen more than once but under ten times. This chain uses TRBV7-8 with TRBJ2-3; D possibly corresponds to TRBD2 (7 bases). Trimming stripped 0 bases from V and 2 bases from J, with 15 bases between. The CDR3 spans 17 residues. Germline V gives CDR1 SGHVS, CDR2 FQNEAQ. The CDR3 sequence is CASSLAQGRGPTDTQYF. CDR3 in DNA: TGTGCCAGCAGCTTAGCGCAGGGGCGGGGGCCCACAGATACGCAGTATTTT.

This chain joins TRBV10-3 and TRBJ2-7, with D possibly matching TRBD2 (7 bases). The CDR3 is 14 amino acids. The V and J ends lost 7 bases and 3 bases respectively, with 16 bases between them. Germline V lookup: CDR1 ENHRY, CDR2 SYGVKD. This chain's CDR3 is CAITDWRGGYEQYV. CDR3 nucleotide sequence: TGTGCCATCACCGACTGGAGGGGGGGCTACGAGCAGTACGTC.

The chain carries TRBV5-6 and TRBJ1-5; D possibly corresponds to TRBD1 (5 bases). The V end was cut by 3 bases, the J end by 3 bases, with 7 bases between. The V gene's germline CDR1 is SGHDT and CDR2 YYEEEE. The CDR3 totals 13 residues. CDR3 sequence (DNA): TGTGCCAGCAGCTGGGGGGACAATCAGCCCCAGCATTTT. Translation gives CASSWGDNQPQHF.

The chain employs TRBV19 and TRBJ1-5; TRBD1 is a possible D gene (5 bases). Germline V lookup: CDR1 LNHDA, CDR2 SQIVND (reference sequence). Trimming stripped 5 bases from V and 8 bases from J, with 25 bases between. The CDR3 spans 17 residues. CDR3 DNA: TGTGCCAGTAGTCCCTCCCAGGGACGGAATAAGAGGGAGCCCCAGCATTTT. Protein product: CASSPSQGRNKREPQHF.

This clonotype was recorded a few times. The CDR3 DNA sequence: TGCAGCGTTAAAATGACTAGCGGGGGAGTTCCATCCTACTACAATGAGCAGTTCTTC. The encoded protein is CSVKMTSGGVPSYYNEQFF. The J gene is TRBJ2-1, the V gene TRBV29-1; 12 positions match TRBD2. There are 19 residues in the CDR3. Germline values: CDR1 SQVTM, CDR2 ANQGSEA. Trimming took 5 bases from V and 3 from J; bases not matched to a gene: 17.

This clonotype appeared many times. The chain combines TRBV3-1 with TRBJ2-7; TRBD1 matches at 8 bases. Trimming at V came to 3 bases and at J to 12 bases, leaving 10 bases not matched to a gene. Per the germline V gene, CDR1 is LGHDT and CDR2 is YNNKEL (reference sequence). The CDR3 totals 13 residues. CDR3: CASSHRTGPDLYV. Written as DNA, the CDR3 is TGTGCCAGCAGCCACCGGACAGGGCCAGATTTGTACGTC.

This clonotype was recorded many times. The chain couples TRBV3-1 to TRBJ1-2, with TRBD1 as a possible D gene (6 bases). The CDR3 runs to 13 residues. V was clipped by 6 bases and J by 3 bases, with 11 bases between them. Germline V gene sequence: CDR1 LGHDT, CDR2 YNNKEL (reference sequence). As DNA, the CDR3 is TGTGCCAGCAGTCGACAGGTCGACTATGGCTACACCTTC. It codes for CASSRQVDYGYTF.

The rearrangement uses TRBV20-1 and TRBJ2-2, with D perhaps TRBD1 (6 bases). CDR3 size: 13 residues. Germline loops: CDR1 DFQATT, CDR2 SNEGSKA (reference sequence). The V end was cut by 6 bases, the J end by 4 bases, with 12 bases between. CDR3 coding DNA: TGCAGTGCCCGGGACATCACCACCGGGGAGCTGTTTTTT. Protein: CSARDITTGELFF.

This sequence joins TRBV9 and TRBJ2-2, with TRBD2 identical over 10 bases. The CDR3 length is 16 residues. With V trimmed by 4 bases and J by 1 base, 4 bases remained unmatched. The germline V gene has CDR1 SGDLS and CDR2 YYNGEE. The DNA for the CDR3 is TGTGCCAGCAGCTGGACTAGCGGACTGAACACCGGGGAGCTGTTTTTT. Protein: CASSWTSGLNTGELFF.

The rearrangement links TRBV4-1 to TRBJ2-1; D is perhaps TRBD2 (6 bases). Trimming removed 1 base from V and 6 bases from J, with 13 bases in between. Germline loops: CDR1 MGHRA, CDR2 YSYEKL. The CDR3 covers 15 residues. In DNA, the CDR3 is TGCGCCAGCAGCCAAGTGGGAGGACGCCGCAATGAGCAGTTCTTC. This codes for CASSQVGGRRNEQFF.